Detailed here is one T cell receptor beta chain. Its antigen is as yet unknown. This record comes from a study of shared clonotypes between healthy human individuals. Whole-study results and caveats: Genetic and exposure-history diversity was limited by the small donor number. Naive subsets tended to show greater estimated richness than memory subsets.

Assay execution proceeded at the deep level. TCRdb keeps only in-frame clones here, not all; method: immunoSEQ multiplex PCR. The data contain around 2.1 million clones, 85% to 95% of them singletons. Terminally differentiated effector memory CD45RA+ cells were excluded by CCR7 positive selection of CD45RO-negative cells. Trimming shortened V by 6 bases and J by 2 bases, and 13 bases separated the two germline ends. This CDR3 comprises 14 residues. CDR1 is ENHRY, CDR2 SYGVKD, per germline. The clonotype was recovered from a man aged 18 to 30 in good health. Some clones in this sample may be carry-over from other donors' samples. The gene calls are TRBV10-3 and TRBJ2-5; possible D gene TRBD1, 5 bases. Sequenced input: naive CD8+ T cells from PBMCs. The CDR3 sequence is CAISIQQEQETQYF. The CDR3 DNA reads as TGTGCCATCAGCATCCAACAGGAACAAGAGACCCAGTACTTC.